The source of this T cell receptor (beta chain) is a study of shared clonotypes between healthy human individuals. Germline V gene lookup returns CDR1 GTSNPN and CDR2 SVGIG (reference sequence). The CDR3 runs 15 residues. Trimming stripped 8 bases from V and 1 base from J, with 17 bases between. Profiled with immunoSEQ multiplex PCR; TCRdb holds only in-frame clones, not every one. The sample holds 850,000 to 1,100,000 clones, 60% to 85% seen once. The gene calls are TRBV30 and TRBJ2-2; TRBD1 or TRBD2 may be the D gene (5 bases each). Sequencing was performed on memory CD4+ T cells from PBMCs. Stated subset: CD45RA-negative fraction. The receptor comes from a man aged 18-30 years in good health. Some clones in this sample may be carry-over from other donors' samples. Written as DNA, the CDR3 is TGTGCCCGACGGGGCAGTCTACTGAACACCGGGGAGCTGTTTTTT. Its translation is CARRGSLLNTGELFF. Using reference TRBV30 and TRBJ2-2 for the parts outside the CDR3, the full variable domain is SQTIHQWPATLVQPVGSPLSLECTVEGTSNPNLYWYRQAAGRGLQLLFYSVGIGQISSEVPQNLSASRPQDRQFILSSKKLLLSDSGFYLCARRGSLLNTGELFFGEGSRLTVL.